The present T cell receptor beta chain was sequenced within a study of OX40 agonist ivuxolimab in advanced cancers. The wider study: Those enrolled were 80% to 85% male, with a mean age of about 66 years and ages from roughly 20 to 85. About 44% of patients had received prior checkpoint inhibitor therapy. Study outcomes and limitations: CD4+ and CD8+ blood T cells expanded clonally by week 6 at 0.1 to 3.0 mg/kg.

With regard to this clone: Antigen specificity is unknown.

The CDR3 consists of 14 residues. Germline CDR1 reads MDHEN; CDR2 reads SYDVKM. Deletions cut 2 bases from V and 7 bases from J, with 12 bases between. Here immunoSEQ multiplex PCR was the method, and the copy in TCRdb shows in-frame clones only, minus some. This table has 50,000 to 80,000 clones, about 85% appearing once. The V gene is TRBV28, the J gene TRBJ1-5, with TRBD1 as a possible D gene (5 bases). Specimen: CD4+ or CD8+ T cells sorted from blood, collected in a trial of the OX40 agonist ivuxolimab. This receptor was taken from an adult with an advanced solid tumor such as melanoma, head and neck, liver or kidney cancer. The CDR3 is CASSLGWGNQPQHF. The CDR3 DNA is TGTGCCAGCAGTTTAGGTTGGGGGAACCAGCCCCAGCATTTT.